This T cell receptor beta chain was sequenced during a study of PD-1 blockade in mismatch repair-deficient tumors. Sequencing used immunoSEQ multiplex PCR; TCRdb keeps in-frame clones, though not all of them. This table holds 80,000 to 130,000 clones, 70% to 85% found once. As concerns this clone: A junction boundary mismatches the germline segment, possibly from a read error.

The sample in question was peripheral blood, obtained roughly 35 weeks after starting pembrolizumab. This receptor was identified in an adult with mismatch repair-deficient cancer.

The CDR3 nucleotides are TGTGCCAGCAGGTACTCGACCCATGGCTACACCTTC. Its translation is CASRYSTHGYTF. The V and J genes are TRBV6-5 and TRBJ1-2; no firm D call. Germline V CDR1 and CDR2: MNHEY, SVGAGI. The CDR3 extends over 12 amino acids.